This T cell receptor beta chain is from a study of T cell responses to AZD1222 COVID-19 vaccine. Repertoires were generated with immunoSEQ multiplex PCR, while TCRdb's copy carries only in-frame clones and drops some. The sample consists of over 100,000 clones, roughly nine tenths of them appearing once. Germline V lookup: CDR1 SGHRS, CDR2 YFSETQ. The CDR3 totals 13 residues. V was cut by 0 bases and J by 5 bases, with 6 bases left in between. The source material was peripheral blood, sampled on day 0 of AZD1222 vaccination. This clonotype originated in an adult in good health. The rearrangement links TRBV5-1 to TRBJ1-5; D is unresolved. CDR3 sequence: CASSLERDQPQHF. CDR3 sequence (DNA): TGCGCCAGCAGCTTGGAAAGGGATCAGCCCCAGCATTTT.